The subject of this entry is one T cell receptor (beta chain). Its recognized antigen is unknown. No much larger clone is present one base from it, and per-base qualities are unavailable. This record belongs to a study of T cell responses to AZD1222 COVID-19 vaccine (dated by TCRdb to about 2021). Some background on the complete study: AZD1222 recipients whose second dose came at about 4 weeks and those whose second dose came at about 12 weeks were combined into one group, since spike-specific TCR depth and breadth did not differ between the two schedules. TCR sequencing was performed for 230 to 250 trial participants, of whom 200 to 210 were given two doses of AZD1222 and approximately 25 were given two doses of MenACWY control vaccine. Trial participants were enrolled by age into subgroups of 18-55, 56-69 and 70-plus years, and about 150, 27 and 61 TCR-sequenced participants, respectively, were included in these subgroups. Study-wide conclusions, independent of this receptor: Vaccine-associated CD4 TCRs spanned the whole spike protein, with dominant responses in regions 160-218 and 743-854. In the small 56-69-year group, the increase in depth fell short of significance, most likely because of low power. Participants were mostly white British, with more females than males. The authors suggested clonal diversity may have been underestimated. No day 14 peak-response samples were available, so repertoires were characterized only after the peak T cell response. After two AZD1222 doses, both the breadth and the depth of spike-specific TCRs were significantly higher than at day 0 and than in MenACWY recipients. Conclusions about previously exposed vaccinees are limited, since just five or six AZD1222 recipients were seropositive for SARS-CoV-2 at baseline. Reportedly, close to half of the unique spike-specific TCRs recognized epitopes lying outside the regions that are mutated in the B.1.351 and B.1.1.7 variants.

The CDR3 regions of human TCRbeta chains were subjected to immunosequencing. The original pipeline was this. TCRs in the repertoires were matched against a reference library of SARS-CoV-2-specific TCRs that had been generated with the MIRA antigen-specificity platform. Breadth was defined as the fraction of unique TCRs that were SARS-CoV-2-associated, and depth was defined as the fraction of total T cells that were SARS-CoV-2-associated. Using the MIRA data, each spike-specific TCR was mapped to the spike region that the TCR reacts to and placed in a CD4 or CD8 class. Log10-transformed breadth and depth values were compared by one-way ANOVA with Sidak's multiple comparisons tests. TCRdb took this table from immuneACCESS and kept in-frame rearrangements with V and J called. Such tables lack part of the clones; where checked against another copy, unresolved V genes explain under half of the gap, and the rest is unexplained. V and J calls plus clone size are reproduced from that table; the DNA served to infer D and trimming. The sample profile shows roughly 95,000 clones; approximately 87% of them were found once. Around 3% of the sample is held by the ten biggest clonotypes.

The intended sense of this specimen's time point label: baseline before first vaccination. The vaccinee samples were drawn from two UK trials, COV001 and COV002, one of which was a single-blind randomized controlled phase 2/3 trial testing AZD1222 (ChAdOx1 nCoV-19) in healthy adults. Trial participant PBMC samples were collected at day 0 and day 28 after the second dose for TCRbeta chain sequencing. From the germline V gene, CDR1 is MNHEY and CDR2 is SVGAGI. A distance of 12 bases separates the germline ends of V and J, which lose 6 bases and 3 bases respectively. The CDR3 runs 13 residues from the cysteine to the phenylalanine. Only the CDR3 region is kept as DNA, spanning 39 bases read in frame from base 1.

The sequence derives from an adult in good health. The source material was peripheral blood, sampled on day 0 of AZD1222 vaccination. The V and J segments used are TRBV6-5 and TRBJ2-7; the D gene is possibly TRBD1 or TRBD2, with 7 bases matching each. The CDR3 sequence is CASRAGQSYEQYF. The base sequence is TGTGCCAGCAGAGCGGGACAGAGCTACGAGCAGTACTTC.